The subject of this entry is one TCR beta chain. V gave up 5 bases and J gave up 5 bases; unmatched junction bases: 2. The CDR3 has 14 amino acids. The germline V gene encodes CDR1 SEHNR and CDR2 FQNEAQ (reference sequence). As originally analysed: The authors estimated nucleated cell counts from reference gene primer amplification. The table came from immunoSEQ multiplex PCR; TCRdb's copy has only in-frame clones and leaves some out. V and J calls plus clone size are reproduced from that table; the DNA served to infer D and trimming. The sample comprises 250,000 or so clones, under 90% of which are singletons, and 4% to 5% rests with the top ten. This entry comes from a study of blood T cell repertoires in COVID-19. Across the whole study: COVID-19 samples collected from the United States, Italy and Spain covered acute and convalescent phases. PBMCs, B-cell-depleted T cells, or T cells were the source of the cDNA or gDNA that made up the material.

Sample: peripheral blood. The TCR comes from a man in his 60s with acute or convalescent COVID-19. J is TRBJ1-4 and V is TRBV7-9, with TRBD1 matching 10 bases. CDR3 in amino acids: CASSVTGGNEKLFF. CDR3 nucleotide sequence: TGTGCCAGCAGCGTGACAGGGGGCAATGAAAAACTGTTTTTT. Variable domain in full (rest from reference TRBV7-9 and TRBJ1-4): DTGVSQNPRHKITKRGQNVTFRCDPISEHNRLYWYRQTLGQGPEFLTYFQNEAQLEKSRLLSDRFSAERPKGSFSTLEIQRTEQGDSAMYLCASSVTGGNEKLFFGSGTQLSVL.